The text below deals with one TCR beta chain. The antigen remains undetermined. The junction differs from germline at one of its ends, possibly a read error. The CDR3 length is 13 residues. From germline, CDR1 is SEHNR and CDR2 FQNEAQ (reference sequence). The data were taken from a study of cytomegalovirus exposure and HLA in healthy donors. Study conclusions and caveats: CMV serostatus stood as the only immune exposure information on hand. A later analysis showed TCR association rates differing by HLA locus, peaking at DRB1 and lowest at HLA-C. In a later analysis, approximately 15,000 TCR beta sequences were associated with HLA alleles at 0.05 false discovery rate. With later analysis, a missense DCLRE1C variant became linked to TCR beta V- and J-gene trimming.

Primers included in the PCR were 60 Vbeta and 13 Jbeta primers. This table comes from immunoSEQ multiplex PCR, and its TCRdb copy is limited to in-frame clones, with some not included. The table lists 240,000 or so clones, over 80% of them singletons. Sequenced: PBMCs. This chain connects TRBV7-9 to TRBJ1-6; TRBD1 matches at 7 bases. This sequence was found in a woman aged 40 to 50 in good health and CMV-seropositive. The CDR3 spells CSSSYRGDSPLHF. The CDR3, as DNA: TGTTCCAGCAGTTACAGGGGTGACTCACCCCTCCACTTT. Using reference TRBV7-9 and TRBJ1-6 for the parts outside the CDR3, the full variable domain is DTGVSQNPRHKITKRGQNVTFRCDPISEHNRLYWYRQTLGQGPEFLTYFQNEAQLEKSRLLSDRFSAERPKGSFSTLEIQRTEQGDSAMYLCSSSYRGDSPLHFGNGTRLTVT.